This T cell receptor beta chain was identified in a study of human thymus T cells. Surgeons resected thymus tissue during corrective heart surgery. The sample donors, healthy Finnish infants, were having corrective surgery for congenital heart defects. The CDR3 is made up of 14 amino acids. Some clones are missing from TCRdb's copy, which holds only in-frame ones; the method was immunoSEQ multiplex PCR. The sample includes about 78,000 clones, approximately 96% seen only once; the top ten take 0.031%. This clonotype was sampled from a boy younger than two with a congenital heart defect but otherwise immunologically healthy. The chain has TRBV21-1 and TRBJ2-2; TRBD1 is the table's D call, not checked against the DNA. TRBV21-1 is given as a pseudogene. Sequenced sample: thymus tissue. The DNA of the CDR3 is TGTGCCAGCAGCCTCATCAGGGTTGGCGGGGAGCTGTTTTTT. Translation gives CASSLIRVGGELFF.